This paragraph covers one T cell receptor beta chain sequence. Its antigen is unknown. This entry belongs to a study of response to subunit inactivated influenza vaccine. Study observations and caveats: Researchers suggested that each seasonal influenza vaccination recruits few new T cells.

This CDR3 contains 16 residues. Germline V gene data show CDR1 as SGHRS and CDR2 as YFSETQ. Trimming took off 2 bases at V and 0 bases at J, with 14 bases between the two ends. TCRdb reanalysed the RT-PCR reads using MiXCR and keeps one entry per CDR3 protein. The sample holds 650,000 to 800,000 distinct CDR3 sequences; roughly 13% are singletons and the top ten take 6.5% to 8.5%. The origin of this receptor is a man aged 45-65 years who received an inactivated influenza vaccine. The specimen was PBMCs from blood, collected roughly 15 days before vaccination. The chain recombines TRBV5-1 with TRBJ1-1, with D unresolved. In nucleotides, the CDR3 is TGCGCCAGCAGCTTTTCGAACGGAGAAATGAACACTGAAGCTTTCTTT. Its protein is CASSFSNGEMNTEAFF.